Shown below are 19 T cell receptor beta chains from a single sample sequenced in a study of cytomegalovirus exposure and HLA in healthy donors. The PCR was carried out with 60 Vbeta primers and 13 Jbeta primers. Sequencing was performed with immunoSEQ multiplex PCR; in TCRdb, only in-frame clones are kept and a portion is missing. This table holds about 130,000 clones. Input material: PBMCs. The receptors come from a woman aged 40 to 55 in good health and CMV-seropositive.

The chain employs TRBV6-1 and TRBJ2-7; 13 bases are shared with TRBD2. The CDR3 runs 15 residues. Germline CDR1 MNHNS, CDR2 SASEGT. Germline trimming cut 5 bases from V and 0 bases from J; bases unmatched to any gene: 1. This chain's CDR3 is CASSRTSGSSYEQYF. The CDR3, as DNA: TGTGCCAGCAGTCGGACTAGCGGGAGCTCCTACGAGCAGTACTTC.

The chain joins TRBV11-2 to TRBJ1-2, with 12 bases fitting TRBD1. V shed 6 bases, J shed 7 bases, and the junction held 15 bases outside the gene matches. The CDR3 spans 17 residues. In germline, CDR1 is SGHAT, CDR2 FQNNGV. CDR3 residues: CASRLGTGGKNSGGYTF. CDR3 coding DNA: TGTGCCAGCAGGTTGGGGACAGGGGGCAAAAATTCCGGTGGCTACACCTTC.

This chain connects TRBV20-1 to TRBJ2-7; 8 bases agree with TRBD1. The germline CDR1 and CDR2 sequences are DFQATT and SNEGSKA (reference sequence). The CDR3 covers 11 residues. The CDR3, as DNA: TGCATGACAGGGGCGGCGGACGCGCAGTACTTC. Its protein product is CMTGAADAQYF.

The chain links TRBV18 to TRBJ1-2, with 9 bases that match TRBD1. V was clipped by 3 bases and J by 0 bases; unmatched bases: 2. The CDR3 covers 15 residues. Germline CDR1 and CDR2: KGHSH and LQKENI. CDR3 sequence: CASSPGTGSNYGYTF. DNA of the CDR3: TGTGCCAGCTCACCCGGGACAGGGTCTAACTATGGCTACACCTTC.

About this clone: A junction boundary mismatches the germline segment, possibly from a read error. V is TRBV7-6 and J is TRBJ2-1, with 8 bases aligning to TRBD1. CDR3 length equals 13 residues. Germline V CDR1 and CDR2: SGHVS, FNYEAQ. The CDR3 coding sequence is TGTGCCAGCAGCCTAGCAGGGGGCCTTGAGCAGTTCTTC. Protein sequence: CASSLAGGLEQFF.

For the CDR3, the DNA is TGCAGCGTTGCAGGCAGCCGAAAAACCTACGAGCAGTACTTC. As protein: CSVAGSRKTYEQYF. J is TRBJ2-7 and V is TRBV29-1; no reliable D call. Trimming shortened V by 4 bases and J by 2 bases, and 15 bases separated the two germline ends. The length of the CDR3 is 14 residues. Germline CDR1 is SQVTM and CDR2 is ANQGSEA.

The chain employs TRBV14 and TRBJ2-7, with 10 positions matching TRBD2. Unmatched junction bases numbered 11, after V lost 1 base and J lost 5 bases. The CDR3 is 17 residues long. Germline CDR1 is SGHDN and CDR2 is FVKESK. The CDR3 nucleotides read TGTGCCAGCAGCCAAGGGAGGAAAGCGGGAGGGCCCGACGAGCAGTACTTC. Translating it yields CASSQGRKAGGPDEQYF.

This chain connects TRBV27 to TRBJ2-1; weak D call: TRBD2 (5 bases). V was trimmed by 5 bases and J by 6 bases, leaving 17 bases between them. Germline CDR1 MNHEY, CDR2 SMNVEV (reference sequence). This CDR3 has 15 residues. CDR3 residues: CASSRPGVRVNEQFF. The CDR3 DNA sequence: TGTGCCAGCAGTCGCCCCGGGGTTCGGGTCAATGAGCAGTTCTTC.

The chain links TRBV27 to TRBJ2-7, with a possible D match to TRBD2 (7 bases). CDR1 and CDR2 from the germline V gene are MNHEY and SMNVEV (reference sequence). V gave up 3 bases and J gave up 6 bases, with 24 bases separating them. This CDR3 is built from 17 residues. As DNA, the CDR3 is TGTGCCAGCAGTTTGGGTTGGGGGCGGGAGTTGGGAAGCGAGCAGTACTTC. Protein product: CASSLGWGRELGSEQYF.

The rearrangement uses TRBV7-8 and TRBJ2-7; 7 bases align to TRBD1. The CDR3 extends over 14 amino acids. CDR1 is SGHVS and CDR2 is FQNEAQ in the germline V gene. V was pared by 8 bases and J by 4 bases, with 11 bases of the junction left unmatched. This CDR3 is CASLYGTAEYEQYF. The CDR3 DNA reads TGTGCCAGCCTTTATGGGACAGCCGAATACGAGCAGTACTTC.

The J gene is TRBJ1-2, the V gene TRBV7-9; 7 positions agree with TRBD1. V was clipped by 5 bases and J by 0 bases; unmatched bases: 6. The V gene's germline CDR1 is SEHNR and CDR2 FQNEAQ (reference sequence). The CDR3 contains 15 residues. Written as DNA, the CDR3 is TGTGCCAGCAGCCCTCGGACAGGTCCTAACTATGGCTACACCTTC. Translating gives CASSPRTGPNYGYTF.

The genes are TRBV27 and TRBJ2-7; weak D call: TRBD1 (6 bases). Germline V gene lookup returns CDR1 MNHEY and CDR2 SMNVEV (reference sequence). The CDR3 length is 16 residues. V was cut by 4 bases and J by 3 bases, with 19 bases left in between. The CDR3: CASSWAPTGQGYEQYF. DNA for the CDR3: TGTGCCAGCAGTTGGGCCCCTACAGGGCAGGGCTACGAGCAGTACTTC.

The chain couples TRBV6-1 to TRBJ1-4, with 7 bases identical to TRBD1. CDR3 length equals 16 residues. The germline CDR1 and CDR2 sequences are MNHNS and SASEGT. V gave up 0 bases and J gave up 8 bases; unmatched junction bases: 9. The CDR3 nucleotides read TGTGCCAGCAGTGAAGCCCTGAGCAGGGGGTGGGAAAAACTGTTTTTT. Translated: CASSEALSRGWEKLFF.

This rearrangement joins TRBV19 to TRBJ1-5; tentatively, D is TRBD1 (5 bases). V lost 1 base and J lost 0, with 13 bases in between. The CDR3 consists of 17 residues. Germline CDR1 and CDR2: LNHDA and SQIVND (reference sequence). CDR3 region: CASSIAQGLNSNQPQHF. Here the CDR3 DNA reads TGTGCCAGTAGTATAGCGCAGGGCTTGAATAGCAATCAGCCCCAGCATTTT.

The chain combines TRBV27 with TRBJ1-1; TRBD1 is a possible D gene (6 bases). The CDR3 consists of 13 residues. Trimming took off 6 bases at V and 1 base at J, with 9 bases between the two ends. The germline CDR1 and CDR2 sequences are MNHEY and SMNVEV (reference sequence). The CDR3 protein is CASRTGRNTEAFF. The CDR3 DNA is TGTGCCAGCAGGACAGGTAGGAACACTGAAGCTTTCTTT.

The genes are TRBV5-4 and TRBJ1-4; the match to TRBD1 covers 12 bases. Trimming removed 0 bases from V and 5 bases from J; junction bases left unmatched: 2. Germline CDR1 is SGHNT and CDR2 is YYREEE (reference sequence). The CDR3 has 16 residues. CDR3 coding DNA: TGTGCCAGCAGCTTGGGGGACAGGGGGCAGAATGAAAAACTGTTTTTT. It encodes CASSLGDRGQNEKLFF.

The chain carries TRBV30 and TRBJ2-3; 7 bases align to TRBD2. The CDR3 contains 17 residues. The germline gives CDR1 GTSNPN, CDR2 SVGIG (reference sequence). V was clipped by 0 bases and J by 6 bases; unmatched bases: 15. The CDR3 sequence is CAWSVLAEVNAADTQYF. The DNA for the CDR3 is TGTGCCTGGAGTGTTCTAGCGGAAGTAAATGCTGCCGATACGCAGTATTTT.

The chain has TRBV11-2 and TRBJ2-7; 11 nucleotides agree with TRBD2. Trimming at V came to 5 bases and at J to 2 bases, leaving 8 bases not matched to a gene. This CDR3 spans 16 amino acids. The germline gives CDR1 SGHAT, CDR2 FQNNGV. The CDR3 region is CASSLSLAGGTYEQYF. In DNA form, the CDR3 reads TGTGCCAGCAGCCTGTCTCTAGCGGGAGGTACCTACGAGCAGTACTTC.

Here the CDR3 reads CAWSLTLMDTQYF. As DNA, the CDR3 is TGTGCCTGGAGTCTTACTCTAATGGATACGCAGTATTTT. The chain recombines TRBV30 with TRBJ2-3; no definite D call. CDR3 size: 13 residues. Germline lookup yields CDR1 GTSNPN and CDR2 SVGIG (reference sequence). The germline V and J ends were trimmed by 2 bases and 6 bases, with 12 bases remaining between them.